Listed here are 3 T cell receptor beta chains from one sample, sequenced in a study of blood T cell repertoires in COVID-19. Clones were sequenced by immunoSEQ multiplex PCR, and TCRdb holds only the in-frame ones, with some missing. The sample consists of about 77,000 clones, approximately 89% of them appearing once. Sequencing was carried out using peripheral blood. These receptors originate from a woman of 80 years or more with acute or convalescent COVID-19.

V and J are TRBV2 and TRBJ2-3; the match to TRBD1 covers 7 bases. Germline-derived CDR1 and CDR2 are SNHLY and FYNNEI. Trimming cost V 11 bases and J 2 bases; bases outside gene matches: 10. The CDR3 loop spans 14 amino acids. The DNA of the CDR3 is TGTGCCTCAAAGAGGGACAGATACACAGATACGCAGTATTTT. This gives the protein CASKRDRYTDTQYF.

The J gene is TRBJ1-1, the V gene TRBV5-6; D not resolved. Germline loops: CDR1 SGHDT, CDR2 YYEEEE. V lost 0 bases to trimming and J lost 6 bases, with 6 bases between them. CDR3 length equals 12 residues. The CDR3 loop is CASSLAPAEAFF. CDR3 nucleotides: TGTGCCAGCAGCTTGGCCCCGGCTGAAGCTTTCTTT. The full variable domain, in which reference TRBV5-6 and TRBJ1-1 provide the parts outside the CDR3, is DAGVTQSPTHLIKTRGQQVTLRCSPKSGHDTVSWYQQALGQGPQFIFQYYEEEERQRGNFPDRFSGHQFPNYSSELNVNALLLGDSALYLCASSLAPAEAFFGQGTRLTVV.

The J gene is TRBJ1-6, the V gene TRBV5-6, with 7 bases matching TRBD1. The CDR3 covers 17 residues. The junction had 4 bases not matched to a gene; V was cut back by 0 bases and J by 1 base. The V gene's germline CDR1 is SGHDT and CDR2 YYEEEE. The CDR3 region has the DNA TGTGCCAGCAGCTTGGCCGCCAGGGGGTCCTATAATTCACCCCTCCACTTT. Translated: CASSLAARGSYNSPLHF.